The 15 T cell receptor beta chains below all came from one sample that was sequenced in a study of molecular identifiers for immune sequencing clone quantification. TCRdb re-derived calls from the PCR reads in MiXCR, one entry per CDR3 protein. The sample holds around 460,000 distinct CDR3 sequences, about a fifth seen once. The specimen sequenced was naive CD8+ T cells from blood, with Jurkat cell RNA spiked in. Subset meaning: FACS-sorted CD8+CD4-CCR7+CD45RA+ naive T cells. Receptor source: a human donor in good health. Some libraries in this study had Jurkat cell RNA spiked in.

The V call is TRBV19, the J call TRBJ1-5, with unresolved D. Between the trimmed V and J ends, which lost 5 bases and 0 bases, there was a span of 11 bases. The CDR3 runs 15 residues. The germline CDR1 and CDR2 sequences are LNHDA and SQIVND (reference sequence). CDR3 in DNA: TGTGCCAGTAGTGTGTCCTTCCATAGCAATCAGCCCCAGCATTTT. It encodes CASSVSFHSNQPQHF.

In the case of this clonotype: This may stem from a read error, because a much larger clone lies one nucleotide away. CDR3: CASSCPDRGGYSNQPQHF. CDR3 bases: TGTGCCAGCAGTTGCCCGGACAGGGGGGGATATAGCAATCAGCCCCAGCATTTT. The chain employs TRBV6-6 and TRBJ1-5; 10 bases are a match to TRBD1. V lost 4 bases and J lost 0; bases outside the gene matches: 9. Germline V gene data show CDR1 as MNHNY and CDR2 as SVGAGI (reference sequence). This CDR3 contains 18 residues.

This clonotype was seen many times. CDR3 protein: CASSLLTPKTANTEAFF. The CDR3 DNA reads TGTGCCAGCAGCTTATTAACCCCTAAGACAGCGAACACTGAAGCTTTCTTT. The chain links TRBV7-9 to TRBJ1-1; D perhaps matches TRBD1 (5 bases). Germline V lookup: CDR1 SEHNR, CDR2 FQNEAQ (reference sequence). V shed 2 bases and J shed 1 base, with 17 bases lying between them. The CDR3 has 17 residues.

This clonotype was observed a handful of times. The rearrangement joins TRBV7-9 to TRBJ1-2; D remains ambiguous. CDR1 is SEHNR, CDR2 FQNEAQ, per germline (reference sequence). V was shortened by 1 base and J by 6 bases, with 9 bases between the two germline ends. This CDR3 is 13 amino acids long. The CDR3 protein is CASSLDWANGYTF. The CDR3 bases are TGTGCCAGCAGCTTAGATTGGGCCAATGGCTACACCTTC.

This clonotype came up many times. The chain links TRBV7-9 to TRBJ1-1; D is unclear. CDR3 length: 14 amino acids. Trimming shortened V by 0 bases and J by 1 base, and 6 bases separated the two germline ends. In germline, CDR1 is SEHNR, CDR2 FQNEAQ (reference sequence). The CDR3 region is CASSLARPNTEAFF. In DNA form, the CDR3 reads TGTGCCAGCAGCTTAGCGCGCCCGAACACTGAAGCTTTCTTT. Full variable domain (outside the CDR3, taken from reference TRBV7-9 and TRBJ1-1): DTGVSQNPRHKITKRGQNVTFRCDPISEHNRLYWYRQTLGQGPEFLTYFQNEAQLEKSRLLSDRFSAERPKGSFSTLEIQRTEQGDSAMYLCASSLARPNTEAFFGQGTRLTVV.

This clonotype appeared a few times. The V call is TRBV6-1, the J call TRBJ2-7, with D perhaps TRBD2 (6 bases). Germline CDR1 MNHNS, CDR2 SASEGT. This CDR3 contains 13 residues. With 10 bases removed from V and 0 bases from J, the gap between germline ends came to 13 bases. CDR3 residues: CATEGNLSYEQYF. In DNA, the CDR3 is TGTGCCACGGAGGGAAATCTCTCCTACGAGCAGTACTTC.

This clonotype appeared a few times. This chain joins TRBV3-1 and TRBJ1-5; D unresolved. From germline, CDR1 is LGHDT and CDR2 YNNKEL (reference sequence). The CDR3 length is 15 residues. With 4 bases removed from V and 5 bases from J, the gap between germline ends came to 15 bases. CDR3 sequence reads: CASSLTGQRDQPQHF. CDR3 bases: TGTGCCAGCAGCCTTACTGGGCAGAGAGATCAGCCCCAGCATTTT. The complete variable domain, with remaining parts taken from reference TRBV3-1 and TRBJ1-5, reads DTAVSQTPKYLVTQMGNDKSIKCEQNLGHDTMYWYKQDSKKFLKIMFSYNNKELIINETVPNRFSPKSPDKAHLNLHINSLELGDSAVYFCASSLTGQRDQPQHFGDGTRLSIL.

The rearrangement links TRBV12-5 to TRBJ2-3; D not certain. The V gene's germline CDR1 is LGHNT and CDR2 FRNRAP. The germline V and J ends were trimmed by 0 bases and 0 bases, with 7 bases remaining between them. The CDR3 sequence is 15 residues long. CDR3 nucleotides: TGTGCTAGTGGTTTGGTGACCACGAGCACAGATACGCAGTATTTT. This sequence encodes CASGLVTTSTDTQYF.

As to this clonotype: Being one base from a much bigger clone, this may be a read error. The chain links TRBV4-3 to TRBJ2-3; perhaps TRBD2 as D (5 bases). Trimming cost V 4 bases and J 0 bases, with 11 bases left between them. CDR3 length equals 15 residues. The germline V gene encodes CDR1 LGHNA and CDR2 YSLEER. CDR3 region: CASSRAEGSTDTQYF. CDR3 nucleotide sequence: TGCGCCAGCAGCCGAGCCGAGGGAAGCACAGATACGCAGTATTTT.

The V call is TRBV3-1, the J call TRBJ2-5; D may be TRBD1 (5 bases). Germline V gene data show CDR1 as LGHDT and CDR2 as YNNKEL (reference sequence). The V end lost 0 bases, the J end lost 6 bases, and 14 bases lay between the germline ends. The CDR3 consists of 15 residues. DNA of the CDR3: TGTGCCAGCAGCCAAGAAGGGGCCCCCCTACAGACCCAGTACTTC. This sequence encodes CASSQEGAPLQTQYF.

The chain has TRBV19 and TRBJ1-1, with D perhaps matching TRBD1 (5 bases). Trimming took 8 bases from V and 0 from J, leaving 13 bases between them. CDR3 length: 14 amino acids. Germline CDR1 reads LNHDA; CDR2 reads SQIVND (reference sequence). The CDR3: CASSWGSLNTEAFF. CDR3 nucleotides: TGTGCCAGTTCCTGGGGGAGTTTGAACACTGAAGCTTTCTTT.

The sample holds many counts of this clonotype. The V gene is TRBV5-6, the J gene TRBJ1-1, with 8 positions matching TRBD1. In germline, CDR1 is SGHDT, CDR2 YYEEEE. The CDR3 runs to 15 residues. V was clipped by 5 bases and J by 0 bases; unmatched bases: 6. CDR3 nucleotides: TGTGCCAGCAGTCCCTGGACAGGGATGAACACTGAAGCTTTCTTT. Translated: CASSPWTGMNTEAFF. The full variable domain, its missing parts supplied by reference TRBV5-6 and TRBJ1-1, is DAGVTQSPTHLIKTRGQQVTLRCSPKSGHDTVSWYQQALGQGPQFIFQYYEEEERQRGNFPDRFSGHQFPNYSSELNVNALLLGDSALYLCASSPWTGMNTEAFFGQGTRLTVV.

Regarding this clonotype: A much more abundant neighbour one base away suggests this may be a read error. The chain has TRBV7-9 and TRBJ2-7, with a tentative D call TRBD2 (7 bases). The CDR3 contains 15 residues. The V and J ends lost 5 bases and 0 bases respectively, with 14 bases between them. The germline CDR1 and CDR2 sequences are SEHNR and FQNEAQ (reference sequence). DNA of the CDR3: TGTGCCAGCAGCCCGGGGGGCAGGCTCTCCTACGAGCAGTACTTC. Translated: CASSPGGRLSYEQYF.

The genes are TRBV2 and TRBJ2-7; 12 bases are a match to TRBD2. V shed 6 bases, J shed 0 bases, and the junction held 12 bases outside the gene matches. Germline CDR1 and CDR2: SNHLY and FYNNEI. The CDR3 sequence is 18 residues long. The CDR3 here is CASSTTSGGSPLSYEQYF. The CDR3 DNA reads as TGTGCCAGCAGCACGACTAGCGGGGGCTCCCCCCTCTCCTACGAGCAGTACTTC.

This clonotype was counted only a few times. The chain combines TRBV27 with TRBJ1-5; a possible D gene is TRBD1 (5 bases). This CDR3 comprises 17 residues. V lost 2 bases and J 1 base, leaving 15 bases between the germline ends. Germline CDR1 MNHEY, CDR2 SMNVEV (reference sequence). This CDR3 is CASSLQHPGMSNQPQHF. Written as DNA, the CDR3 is TGTGCCAGCAGTTTACAACACCCAGGGATGAGCAATCAGCCCCAGCATTTT.